One and the same sample provided the 9 T cell receptor beta chains below, sequenced in a study of blood T cell repertoires in COVID-19. TCRdb's copy holds only in-frame clones and misses some; the assay was immunoSEQ multiplex PCR. The data show a few hundred thousand clones, with around 87% seen just once and 2.3% held by the top ten. The specimen sequenced was peripheral blood. Receptors originate from a woman between 45 and 60 years old with acute or convalescent COVID-19.

This clone was counted a single time. The chain uses TRBV28 and TRBJ1-2, with D uncertain. The CDR3 is 16 amino acids. Germline V gene lookup returns CDR1 MDHEN and CDR2 SYDVKM. V was shortened by 6 bases and J by 5 bases, with 22 bases between the two germline ends. The CDR3 here is CASSSVAPIRSYGYTF. The CDR3 DNA follows: TGTGCCAGCAGCTCCGTAGCCCCGATCCGGTCGTATGGCTACACCTTC.

The chain combines TRBV10-3 with TRBJ2-5; D perhaps matches TRBD1 (6 bases). The V end lost 7 bases, the J end lost 1 base, and 10 bases lay between the germline ends. CDR1 ENHRY and CDR2 SYGVKD come from the germline V gene. CDR3 size: 13 residues. Here the CDR3 DNA reads TGTGCCATCACCCAGGGGCCCCAAGAGACCCAGTACTTC. Translating it yields CAITQGPQETQYF.

The chain couples TRBV3-1 (or the pseudogene TRBV3-2) to TRBJ2-3, with a possible D match to TRBD2 (6 bases). Germline CDR1 reads LGHDT; CDR2 reads YNNKEL (reference sequence). The V and J ends lost 3 bases and 2 bases respectively, with 15 bases between them. The CDR3 totals 16 residues. The CDR3 coding sequence is TGTGCCAGCAGCCATCTTGCGGGAAGGTCCACAGATACGCAGTATTTT. It is translated as CASSHLAGRSTDTQYF.

This clone was detected once. As DNA, the CDR3 is TGTGCCAGCAGCTGGGCTAGCGGGCCATCGGGGTCCTACAATGAGCAGTTCTTC. This translates into CASSWASGPSGSYNEQFF. The chain has TRBV5-4 and TRBJ2-1; 8 nucleotides match TRBD2. Per germline, CDR1 SGHNT and CDR2 YYREEE (reference sequence). V was clipped by 3 bases and J by 1 base; unmatched bases: 12. The CDR3 is 18 residues long. Full variable domain (outside the CDR3, taken from reference TRBV5-4 and TRBJ2-1): ETGVTQSPTHLIKTRGQQVTLRCSSQSGHNTVSWYQQALGQGPQFIFQYYREEENGRGNFPPRFSGLQFPNYSSELNVNALELDDSALYLCASSWASGPSGSYNEQFFGPGTRLTVL.

This chain connects TRBV5-1 to TRBJ2-1; 7 bases match TRBD2. The ends lost 1 base at V and 6 bases at J; junction bases unmatched: 13. There are 17 residues in the CDR3. CDR1 is SGHRS, CDR2 YFSETQ, per germline. CDR3 coding DNA: TGCGCCAGCAGCTTGATCCTAGGACGGGACTACACCAATGAGCAGTTCTTC. It yields the protein CASSLILGRDYTNEQFF.

V is TRBV4-1 and J is TRBJ1-1; possibly TRBD1 for D (5 bases). This CDR3 region has 16 residues. CDR1 is MGHRA and CDR2 is YSYEKL in the germline V gene. V gave up 0 bases and J gave up 4 bases, with 15 bases separating them. CDR3 region: CASSQDSPAGSTEAFF. CDR3 nucleotides: TGCGCCAGCAGCCAAGATAGTCCGGCAGGGTCCACTGAAGCTTTCTTT.

The V gene is TRBV6-4, the J gene TRBJ1-4; no firm D call. Per the germline V gene, CDR1 is MRHNA and CDR2 is SNTAGT. CDR3 length: 16 amino acids. The V end lost 0 bases, the J end lost 3 bases, and 11 bases lay between the germline ends. This CDR3 is CASSDSSGGANEKLFF. CDR3 in DNA: TGTGCCAGCAGTGACTCGAGTGGAGGAGCTAATGAAAAACTGTTTTTT.

The DNA for the CDR3 is TGTGCCAGCAGCGGGACTAGCGGGAGAGGTCGGGCCGGGGAGCTGTTTTTT. Protein: CASSGTSGRGRAGELFF. The chain joins TRBV27 to TRBJ2-2, with 14 positions matching TRBD2. The V gene's germline CDR1 is MNHEY and CDR2 SMNVEV (reference sequence). V lost 6 bases, J lost 6 bases, and 9 bases stayed unmatched. There are 17 residues in the CDR3.

CDR3 sequence: CASSLAGLNTEAFF. CDR3 coding DNA: TGTGCCAGCAGCTTAGCTGGCTTGAACACTGAAGCTTTCTTT. This chain joins TRBV7-2 and TRBJ1-1; D remains unclear. The V end was cut by 0 bases, the J end by 0 bases, with 5 bases between. Germline-derived CDR1 and CDR2 are SGHTA and FQGNSA. CDR3 length equals 14 residues.